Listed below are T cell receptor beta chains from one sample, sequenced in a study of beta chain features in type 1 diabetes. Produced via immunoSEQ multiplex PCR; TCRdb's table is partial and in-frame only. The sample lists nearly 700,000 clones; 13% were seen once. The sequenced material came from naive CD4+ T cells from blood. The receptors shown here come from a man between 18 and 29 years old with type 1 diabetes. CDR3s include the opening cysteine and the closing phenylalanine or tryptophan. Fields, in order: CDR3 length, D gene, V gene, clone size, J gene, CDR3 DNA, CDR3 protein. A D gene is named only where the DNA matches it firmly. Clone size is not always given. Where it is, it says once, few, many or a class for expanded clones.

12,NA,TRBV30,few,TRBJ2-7,TGTGCCTGGAGTCGGCAGGTCTATGAGCAGTACTTC,CAWSRQVYEQYF
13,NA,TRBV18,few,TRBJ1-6,TGTGCCAGCTCACCGGGACTTAATTCACCCCTCCACTTT,CASSPGLNSPLHF
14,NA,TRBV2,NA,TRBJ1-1,TGTGCCAGCAGTGGGGCTCTCGGGAACACTGAAGCTTTCTTT,CASSGALGNTEAFF
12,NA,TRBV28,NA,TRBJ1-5,TGTGCCAGCAGTACGGGTGATCAGCCCCAGCATTTT,CASSTGDQPQHF
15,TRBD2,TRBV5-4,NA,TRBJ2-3,TGTGCCAGCAGCTCCGGGACTAGCAAGGGAGATACGCAGTATTTT,CASSSGTSKGDTQYF
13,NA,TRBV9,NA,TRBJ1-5,TGTGCCAGCAGCGTAGGTCCGGGTCAGCCCCAGCATTTT,CASSVGPGQPQHF
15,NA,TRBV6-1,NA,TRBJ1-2,TGTGCCAGCAGTGACAGGTTAGAGGCGAACTATGGCTACACCTTC,CASSDRLEANYGYTF
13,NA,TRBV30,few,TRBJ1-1,TGTGCCTGGAGTGTACGGGGGTACGGTGAAGCTTTCTTT,CAWSVRGYGEAFF
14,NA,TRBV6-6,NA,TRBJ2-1,TGTGCCAGCAGTTACTTGGGACGTAGGAATGAGCAGTTCTTC,CASSYLGRRNEQFF
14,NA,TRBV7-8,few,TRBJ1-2,TGTGCCAGCAGCTTATCGACAGACTTAGGGGGCTACACCTTC,CASSLSTDLGGYTF
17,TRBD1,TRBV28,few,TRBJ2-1,TGTGCCAGCAGTTCCGGGACAGGGGGTTTAGGTTTCAATGAGCAGTTCTTC,CASSSGTGGLGFNEQFF
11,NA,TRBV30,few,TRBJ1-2,TGTGCCTGGAGTGCCAGGGGTGGCTACACCTTC,CAWSARGGYTF
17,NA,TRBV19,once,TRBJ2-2,TGTGCCAGTAGTACACCCCTCGGACAGTTAAACACCGGGGAGCTGTTTTTT,CASSTPLGQLNTGELFF
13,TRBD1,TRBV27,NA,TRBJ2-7,TGTGCCAGCAGTCCGACAGGGCAGCACGAGCAGTACTTC,CASSPTGQHEQYF
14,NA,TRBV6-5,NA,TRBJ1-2,TGTGCCAGCAGTTACGCGGCGGATAACTATGGCTACACCTTC,CASSYAADNYGYTF
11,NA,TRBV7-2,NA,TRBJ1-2,TGTGCCAGCAGCTACACGGAGAGCTACACCTTC,CASSYTESYTF
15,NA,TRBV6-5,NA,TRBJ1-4,TGTGCCAGCAGTTACTCTGCAGCAACTAATGAAAAACTGTTTTTT,CASSYSAATNEKLFF
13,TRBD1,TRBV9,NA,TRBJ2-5,TGTGCCAGCAGCGTCCGGGACAGTGGGGTCCAGTACTTC,CASSVRDSGVQYF
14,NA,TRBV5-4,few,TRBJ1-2,TGTGCCAGCAGCTTGGATCGTTCAAACTATGGCTACACCTTC,CASSLDRSNYGYTF
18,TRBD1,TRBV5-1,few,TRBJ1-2,TGCGCCAGCAGCTTGGGCCCATCCTCGGGACAGGGTAGCTATGGCTACACCTTC,CASSLGPSSGQGSYGYTF
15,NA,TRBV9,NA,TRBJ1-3,TGTGCCAGCAGCGCATACAGTGACTCTGGAAACACCATATATTTT,CASSAYSDSGNTIYF
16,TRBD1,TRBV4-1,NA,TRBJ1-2,TGCGCCAGCAGCCAGGTCCCGGGACAGGGGGTAGATGGCTACACCTTC,CASSQVPGQGVDGYTF
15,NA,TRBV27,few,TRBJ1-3,TGTGCCAGCAGTTTATCGGGAAGCTCTGGAAACACCATATATTTT,CASSLSGSSGNTIYF
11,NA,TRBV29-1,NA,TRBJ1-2,TGCAGCGTTGAACAAGGTGGCGGCTACACCTTC,CSVEQGGGYTF
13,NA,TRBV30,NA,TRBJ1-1,TGTGCCTGGAGTCGGCAACCGAACACTGAAGCTTTCTTT,CAWSRQPNTEAFF
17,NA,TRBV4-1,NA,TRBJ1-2,TGCGCCAGCAGCCAAGAAGGGGCGGGACACAACAACTACGGCTACACCTTC,CASSQEGAGHNNYGYTF
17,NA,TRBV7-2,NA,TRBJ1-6,TGTGCCAGCAGCTTAGGTAGAGGGGGCTCCTATAATTCACCCCTCCACTTT,CASSLGRGGSYNSPLHF
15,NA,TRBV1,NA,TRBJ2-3,TGCACCAGCAGATCATGGGGGGCTTCCACAGATACGCAGTATTTT,CTSRSWGASTDTQYF
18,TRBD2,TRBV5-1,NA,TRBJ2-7,TGCGCCAGCAGCCCCAAAGATGGTTATAGCGGGGATTCCTACGAGCAGTACTTC,CASSPKDGYSGDSYEQYF
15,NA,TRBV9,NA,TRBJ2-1,TGTGCCAGCAGCGCCACGGGAGTCTCCTACAATGAGCAGTTCTTC,CASSATGVSYNEQFF